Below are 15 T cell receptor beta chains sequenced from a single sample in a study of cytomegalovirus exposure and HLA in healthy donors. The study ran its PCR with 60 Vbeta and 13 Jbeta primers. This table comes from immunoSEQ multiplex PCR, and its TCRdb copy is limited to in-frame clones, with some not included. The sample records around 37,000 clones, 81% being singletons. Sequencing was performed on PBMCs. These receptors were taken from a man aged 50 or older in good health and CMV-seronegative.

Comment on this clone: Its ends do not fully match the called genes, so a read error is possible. CDR3 DNA: TGTTCCAGCAGCTTTGCGGGGGGACCACGACAAGAGACCCAGTACTTC. Translating gives CSSSFAGGPRQETQYF. The V call is TRBV7-9, the J call TRBJ2-5, with TRBD2 matching over 8 bases. CDR3 length: 16 amino acids. Germline V gene data show CDR1 as SEHNR and CDR2 as FQNEAQ (reference sequence).

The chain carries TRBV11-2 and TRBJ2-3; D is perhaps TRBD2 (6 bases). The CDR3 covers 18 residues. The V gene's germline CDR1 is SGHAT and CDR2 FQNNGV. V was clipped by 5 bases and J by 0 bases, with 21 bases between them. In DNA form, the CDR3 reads TGTGCCAGCAGCCCCCGACTAGAAGCCCACCCCAGCACAGATACGCAGTATTTT. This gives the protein CASSPRLEAHPSTDTQYF. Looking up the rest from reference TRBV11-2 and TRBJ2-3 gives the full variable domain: EAGVAQSPRYKIIEKRQSVAFWCNPISGHATLYWYQQILGQGPKLLIQFQNNGVVDDSQLPKDRFSAERLKGVDSTLKIQPAKLEDSAVYLCASSPRLEAHPSTDTQYFGPGTRLTVL.

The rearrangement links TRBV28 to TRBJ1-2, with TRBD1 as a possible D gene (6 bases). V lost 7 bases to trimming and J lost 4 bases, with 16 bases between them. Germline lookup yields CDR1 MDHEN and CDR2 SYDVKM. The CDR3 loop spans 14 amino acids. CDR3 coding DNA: TGTGCCAGCACCCCCGGACAGCCCAGCTATGGCTACACCTTC. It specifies CASTPGQPSYGYTF.

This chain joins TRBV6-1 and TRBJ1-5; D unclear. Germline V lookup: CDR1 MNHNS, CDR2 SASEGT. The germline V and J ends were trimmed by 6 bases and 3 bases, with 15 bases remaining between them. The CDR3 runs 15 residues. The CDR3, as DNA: TGTGCCAGCAGCGGGTCGGCAGCACCCAATCAGCCCCAGCATTTT. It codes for CASSGSAAPNQPQHF.

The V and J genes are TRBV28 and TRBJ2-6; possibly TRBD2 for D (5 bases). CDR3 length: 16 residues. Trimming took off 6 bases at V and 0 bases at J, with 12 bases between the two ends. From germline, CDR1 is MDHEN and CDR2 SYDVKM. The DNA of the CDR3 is TGTGCCAGCAGCTCACTCCGGGACTCTGGGGCCAACGTCCTGACTTTC. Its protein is CASSSLRDSGANVLTF. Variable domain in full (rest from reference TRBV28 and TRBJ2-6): DVKVTQSSRYLVKRTGEKVFLECVQDMDHENMFWYRQDPGLGLRLIYFSYDVKMKEKGDIPEGYSVSREKKERFSLILESASTNQTSMYLCASSSLRDSGANVLTFGAGSRLTVL.

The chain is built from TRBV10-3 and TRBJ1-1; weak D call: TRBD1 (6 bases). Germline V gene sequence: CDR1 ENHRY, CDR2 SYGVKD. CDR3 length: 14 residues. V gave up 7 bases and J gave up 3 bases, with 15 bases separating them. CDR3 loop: CAITPQGRDTEAFF. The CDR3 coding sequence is TGTGCCATCACCCCCCAGGGGCGGGACACTGAAGCTTTCTTT.

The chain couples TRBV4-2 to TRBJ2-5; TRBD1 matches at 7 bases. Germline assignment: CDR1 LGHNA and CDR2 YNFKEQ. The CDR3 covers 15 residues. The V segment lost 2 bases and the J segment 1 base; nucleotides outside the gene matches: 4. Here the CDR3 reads CASSQRGQTQETQYF. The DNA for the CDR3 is TGTGCCAGCAGCCAACGGGGACAGACCCAAGAGACCCAGTACTTC.

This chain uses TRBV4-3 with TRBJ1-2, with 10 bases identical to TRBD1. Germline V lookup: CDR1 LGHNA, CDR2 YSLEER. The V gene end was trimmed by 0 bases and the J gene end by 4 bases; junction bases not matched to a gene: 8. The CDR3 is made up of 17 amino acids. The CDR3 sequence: CASSQDAGDRGFYGYTF. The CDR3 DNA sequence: TGCGCCAGCAGCCAAGATGCGGGGGACAGGGGATTCTATGGCTACACCTTC.

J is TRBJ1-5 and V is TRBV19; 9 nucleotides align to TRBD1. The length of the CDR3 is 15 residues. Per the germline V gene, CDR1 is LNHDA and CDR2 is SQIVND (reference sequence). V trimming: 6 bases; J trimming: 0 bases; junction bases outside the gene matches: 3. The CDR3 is CASRRDRASNQPQHF. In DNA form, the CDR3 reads TGTGCCAGTAGGCGGGACAGGGCTAGCAATCAGCCCCAGCATTTT.

CDR3 coding DNA: TGTGCCAGCAGCTTAGGAGGGGGGACAGGGGGCTTGAACTATGGCTACACCTTC. Residues: CASSLGGGTGGLNYGYTF. The chain combines TRBV7-8 with TRBJ1-2; 12 bases line up with TRBD1. Trimming at V came to 1 base and at J to 2 bases, leaving 8 bases not matched to a gene. The V gene's germline CDR1 is SGHVS and CDR2 FQNEAQ. The CDR3 is 18 amino acids. Combining the CDR3 with reference TRBV7-8 and TRBJ1-2 gives the whole variable domain GAGVSQSPRYKVAKRGQDVALRCDPISGHVSLFWYQQALGQGPEFLTYFQNEAQLDKSGLPSDRFFAERPEGSVSTLKIQRTQQEDSAVYLCASSLGGGTGGLNYGYTFGSGTRLTVV.

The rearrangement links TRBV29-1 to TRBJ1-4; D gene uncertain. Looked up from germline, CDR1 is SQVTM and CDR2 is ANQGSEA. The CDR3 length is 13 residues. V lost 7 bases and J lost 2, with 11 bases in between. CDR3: CSARSDTNEKLFF. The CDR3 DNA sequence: TGCAGCGCTCGGAGCGACACTAATGAAAAACTGTTTTTT.

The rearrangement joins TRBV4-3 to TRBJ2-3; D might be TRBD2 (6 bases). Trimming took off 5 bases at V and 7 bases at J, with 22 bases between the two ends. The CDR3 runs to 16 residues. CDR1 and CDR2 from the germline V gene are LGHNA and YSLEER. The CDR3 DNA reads TGCGCCAGCAGCATGGGGACTGCCCCTTGGTCAAATACGCAGTATTTT. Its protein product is CASSMGTAPWSNTQYF.

DNA for the CDR3: TGTGCCAGCACAGGGGCTACCCACATGAACACTGAAGCTTTCTTT. This encodes CASTGATHMNTEAFF. The genes are TRBV7-9 and TRBJ1-1; D may be TRBD1 (6 bases). Germline CDR1 is SEHNR and CDR2 is FQNEAQ (reference sequence). CDR3 size: 15 residues. V gave up 7 bases and J gave up 0 bases, with 15 bases separating them. The complete variable domain, with remaining parts taken from reference TRBV7-9 and TRBJ1-1, reads DTGVSQNPRHKITKRGQNVTFRCDPISEHNRLYWYRQTLGQGPEFLTYFQNEAQLEKSRLLSDRFSAERPKGSFSTLEIQRTEQGDSAMYLCASTGATHMNTEAFFGQGTRLTVV.

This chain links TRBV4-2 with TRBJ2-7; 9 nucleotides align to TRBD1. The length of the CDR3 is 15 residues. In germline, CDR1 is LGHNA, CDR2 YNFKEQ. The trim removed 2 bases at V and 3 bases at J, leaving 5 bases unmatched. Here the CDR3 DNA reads TGTGCCAGCAGCCAACCGGGACAGGGTGACTACGAGCAGTACTTC. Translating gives CASSQPGQGDYEQYF.

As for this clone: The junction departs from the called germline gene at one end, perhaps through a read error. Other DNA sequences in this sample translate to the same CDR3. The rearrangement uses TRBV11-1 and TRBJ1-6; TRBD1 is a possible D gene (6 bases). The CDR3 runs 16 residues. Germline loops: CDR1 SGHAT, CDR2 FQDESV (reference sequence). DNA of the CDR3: TGTGCCAGCAGCCTCCTGGACAGCTCCTATAATTCCCCCCTCCACTTT. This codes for CASSLLDSSYNSPLHF.